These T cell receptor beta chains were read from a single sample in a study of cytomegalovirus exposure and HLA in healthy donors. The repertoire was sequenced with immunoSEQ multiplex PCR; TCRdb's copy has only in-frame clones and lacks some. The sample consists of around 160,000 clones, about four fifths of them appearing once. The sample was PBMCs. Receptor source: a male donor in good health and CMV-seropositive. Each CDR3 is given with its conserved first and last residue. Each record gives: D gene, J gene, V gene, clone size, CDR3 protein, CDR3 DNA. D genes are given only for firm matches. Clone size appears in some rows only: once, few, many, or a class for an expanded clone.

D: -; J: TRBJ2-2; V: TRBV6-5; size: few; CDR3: CASSYPYTGELFF; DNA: TGTGCCAGCAGTTACCCATACACCGGGGAGCTGTTTTTT
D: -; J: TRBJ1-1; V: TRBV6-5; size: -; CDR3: CASSRGQLNTEAFF; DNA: TGTGCCAGCAGTCGGGGACAATTGAACACTGAAGCTTTCTTT
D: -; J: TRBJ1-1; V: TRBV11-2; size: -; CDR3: CASSSAGARSTEAFF; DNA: TGTGCCAGCAGCTCCGCAGGGGCGCGGTCCACTGAAGCTTTCTTT
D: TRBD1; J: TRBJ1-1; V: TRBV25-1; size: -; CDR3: CASGRTGAGATEAFF; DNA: TGTGCCAGTGGACGTACAGGGGCAGGTGCCACTGAAGCTTTCTTT
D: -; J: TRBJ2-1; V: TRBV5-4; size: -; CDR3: CASSLALNNEQFF; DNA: TGTGCCAGCAGCTTGGCCCTAAACAATGAGCAGTTCTTC
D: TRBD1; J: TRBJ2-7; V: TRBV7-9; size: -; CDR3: CASSLGGTGLSYEQYF; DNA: TGTGCCAGCAGCTTAGGGGGGACAGGGTTGTCCTACGAGCAGTACTTC
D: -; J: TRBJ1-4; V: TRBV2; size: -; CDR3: CASRRGFTNEKLFF; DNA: TGTGCCAGCAGACGGGGTTTCACTAATGAAAAACTGTTTTTT
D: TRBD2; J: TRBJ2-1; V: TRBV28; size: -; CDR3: CASQSGGSQGQFF; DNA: TGTGCCTCCCAAAGCGGCGGGAGCCAGGGGCAGTTCTTC
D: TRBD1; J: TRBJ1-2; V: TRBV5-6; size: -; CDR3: CASSLADRGPNYGYTF; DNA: TGTGCCAGCAGCTTGGCTGACAGGGGGCCTAACTATGGCTACACCTTC
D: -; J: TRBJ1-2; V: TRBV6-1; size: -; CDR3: CASSEAGIQGGYTF; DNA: TGTGCCAGCAGTGAAGCGGGTATCCAGGGAGGCTACACCTTC
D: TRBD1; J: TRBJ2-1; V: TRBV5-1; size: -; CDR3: CASSVGQGAYNEQFF; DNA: TGCGCCAGCAGCGTGGGACAGGGGGCCTACAATGAGCAGTTCTTC
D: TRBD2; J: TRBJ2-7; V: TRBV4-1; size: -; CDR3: CASSQDLFGLAGAGEQYF; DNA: TGCGCCAGCAGCCAAGATCTTTTCGGGCTAGCGGGAGCAGGCGAGCAGTACTTC
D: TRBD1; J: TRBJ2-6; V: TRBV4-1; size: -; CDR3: CASSTGTGPFSGANVLTF; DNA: TGCGCCAGCAGTACCGGGACAGGGCCCTTCTCTGGGGCCAACGTCCTGACTTTC
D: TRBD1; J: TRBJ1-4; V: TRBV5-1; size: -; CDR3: CASSPGQVNEKLFF; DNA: TGCGCCAGCAGCCCCGGACAGGTTAATGAAAAACTGTTTTTT
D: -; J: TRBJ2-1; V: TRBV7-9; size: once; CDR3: CASSSGGRDRYNEQFF; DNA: TGTGCCAGCAGCTCCGGCGGGCGGGACCGATACAATGAGCAGTTCTTC
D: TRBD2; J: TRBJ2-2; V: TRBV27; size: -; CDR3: CASSLGGFNGELFF; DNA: TGTGCCAGCAGTTTGGGAGGGTTTAACGGGGAGCTGTTTTTT
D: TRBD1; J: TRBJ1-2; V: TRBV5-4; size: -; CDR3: CASSLTGGSYGYTF; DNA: TGTGCCAGCAGCCTGACAGGGGGCAGCTATGGCTACACCTTC
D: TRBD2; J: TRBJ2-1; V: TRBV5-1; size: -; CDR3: CASSFGTSTGAYNEQFF; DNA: TGCGCCAGCAGCTTTGGGACTAGCACTGGCGCCTACAATGAGCAGTTCTTC
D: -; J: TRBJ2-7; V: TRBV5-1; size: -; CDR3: CASSYWDNYEQYF; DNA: TGCGCCAGCAGCTATTGGGACAACTACGAGCAGTACTTC
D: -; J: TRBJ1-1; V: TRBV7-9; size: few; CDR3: CASIDVGGGGSTEAFF; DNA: TGTGCCAGCATCGACGTGGGGGGCGGGGGTAGCACTGAAGCTTTCTTT
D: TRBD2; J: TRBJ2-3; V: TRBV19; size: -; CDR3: CASRRLPGLQVTDTQYF; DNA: TGTGCCAGCCGCCGACTGCCGGGACTACAGGTTACGGATACGCAGTATTTT
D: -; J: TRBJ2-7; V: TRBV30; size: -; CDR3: CVISRGYEQYF; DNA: TGTGTCATAAGCAGGGGTTACGAGCAGTACTTC
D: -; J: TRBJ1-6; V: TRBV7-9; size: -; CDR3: CASSLREEGNSPLHF; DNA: TGTGCCAGCAGCTTAAGGGAAGAGGGCAATTCACCCCTCCACTTT
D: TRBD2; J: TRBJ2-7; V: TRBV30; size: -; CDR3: CAWSNGRTRVYEQYF; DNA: TGTGCCTGGAGTAACGGTCGGACTAGAGTGTACGAGCAGTACTTC
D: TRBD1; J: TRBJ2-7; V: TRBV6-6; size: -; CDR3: CASVFTGTGGTEQYF; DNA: TGTGCCAGCGTCTTTACCGGGACAGGGGGAACCGAGCAGTACTTC